Presented here are 22 T cell receptor beta chains from one specimen sequenced in a study of identical twins. In TCRdb, the 5' RACE reads were re-called with MiXCR into one record per CDR3 protein. The profile shows about 720,000 distinct CDR3 sequences, 8.6% of them singletons. The same data also contributed to another study, on yellow fever vaccine responses in identical twins.

Sequenced material: PBMCs. These receptors were collected from a woman younger than 35 in good health.

In its sample, this clonotype was seen a few times. The rearrangement uses TRBV30 and TRBJ2-7, with a weak D call TRBD2 (6 bases). Germline V gene lookup returns CDR1 GTSNPN and CDR2 SVGIG (reference sequence). This CDR3 has 15 residues. The V and J ends lost 3 bases and 4 bases respectively, with 19 bases between them. CDR3 bases: TGTGCCTGGAGCCCGGGAGCAGCAGTTCGTTACGAGCAGTACTTC. Its protein product is CAWSPGAAVRYEQYF. The full variable domain, rest sourced from reference TRBV30 and TRBJ2-7, is SQTIHQWPATLVQPVGSPLSLECTVEGTSNPNLYWYRQAAGRGLQLLFYSVGIGQISSEVPQNLSASRPQDRQFILSSKKLLLSDSGFYLCAWSPGAAVRYEQYFGPGTRLTVT.

The chain has TRBV6-1 and TRBJ1-4; maybe TRBD1 (5 bases). Germline V gene data show CDR1 as MNHNS and CDR2 as SASEGT. This CDR3 is 14 amino acids long. Trimming shortened V by 6 bases and J by 0 bases, and 8 bases separated the two germline ends. The CDR3: CASRGTSTNEKLFF. The CDR3 coding sequence is TGTGCCAGCAGGGGGACCTCAACTAATGAAAAACTGTTTTTT.

This clonotype was found a few times. This chain's CDR3 is CASSLATGTKSTDTQYF. The CDR3 coding sequence is TGTGCCAGCAGCTTGGCAACCGGGACAAAAAGCACAGATACGCAGTATTTT. The gene calls are TRBV5-8 and TRBJ2-3; a possible D gene is TRBD1 (6 bases). There are 17 residues in the CDR3. CDR1 and CDR2 (germline): SGHTS, YDEGEE. Trimming cost V 0 bases and J 0 bases, with 14 bases left between them.

The chain joins TRBV10-3 to TRBJ2-3; no clear D. The germline V gene encodes CDR1 ENHRY and CDR2 SYGVKD. The V gene lost 4 bases and the J gene lost 3 bases, with 14 bases spanning the gap. CDR3 length: 15 residues. The CDR3 DNA reads TGTGCCATCAGTGTTAGTCCCGGAATAACAGATACGCAGTATTTT. It specifies CAISVSPGITDTQYF.

At least ten counts were recorded for this clonotype. The V call is TRBV27, the J call TRBJ2-1; D not certain. The CDR3 is made up of 14 amino acids. Germline lookup yields CDR1 MNHEY and CDR2 SMNVEV (reference sequence). The V and J ends lost 8 bases and 0 bases respectively, with 11 bases between them. CDR3 sequence reads: CASGYGSSYNEQFF. The CDR3 region has the DNA TGTGCCAGCGGCTACGGAAGCTCCTACAATGAGCAGTTCTTC.

This clonotype showed up many times. This chain connects TRBV10-3 to TRBJ2-1; 7 bases are a match to TRBD1. Germline CDR1 reads ENHRY; CDR2 reads SYGVKD. The CDR3 extends over 17 amino acids. Trimming cost V 0 bases and J 4 bases; bases outside gene matches: 9. Written as DNA, the CDR3 is TGTGCCATCAGTGAGTCGATGGCTACAGGGGAATACAATGAGCAGTTCTTC. It translates to CAISESMATGEYNEQFF.

The V gene is TRBV7-9, the J gene TRBJ1-1; no reliable D call. Trimming took off 5 bases at V and 5 bases at J, with 15 bases between the two ends. The germline V gene encodes CDR1 SEHNR and CDR2 FQNEAQ (reference sequence). The CDR3 covers 14 residues. Here the CDR3 reads CASSPNAVGTEAFF. The CDR3 bases are TGTGCCAGCAGCCCCAACGCAGTGGGAACTGAAGCTTTCTTT. The variable domain in full, completed from reference TRBV7-9 and TRBJ1-1, reads DTGVSQNPRHKITKRGQNVTFRCDPISEHNRLYWYRQTLGQGPEFLTYFQNEAQLEKSRLLSDRFSAERPKGSFSTLEIQRTEQGDSAMYLCASSPNAVGTEAFFGQGTRLTVV.

This clonotype has just a few counts. This sequence joins TRBV12-3 or TRBV12-4 and TRBJ2-3; 9 bases are shared with TRBD2. The CDR3 runs 17 residues. J was trimmed by 0 bases and V by 5 bases; bases with no gene match: 9. CDR3 sequence: CASSKRLAETSTDTQYF. The CDR3 region has the DNA TGTGCCAGCAGTAAAAGACTAGCGGAGACTAGCACAGATACGCAGTATTTT.

The sample holds a few counts of this clonotype. CDR3 protein: CASSLEGTQGRSYNEQFF. For the CDR3, the DNA is TGTGCCAGCAGCTTAGAGGGCACTCAGGGGAGATCCTACAATGAGCAGTTCTTC. The V and J genes are TRBV11-1 and TRBJ2-1; D perhaps matches TRBD1 (6 bases). The CDR3 runs 18 residues. In germline, CDR1 is SGHAT, CDR2 FQDESV (reference sequence). Trimming shortened V by 1 base and J by 1 base, and 17 bases separated the two germline ends.

This clonotype came up many times. The rearrangement uses TRBV9 and TRBJ1-1; D uncertain. The CDR3 has 13 residues. V was pared by 5 bases and J by 0 bases, with 8 bases between. CDR1 is SGDLS, CDR2 YYNGEE, per germline. This chain's CDR3 is CASSERVNTEAFF. The CDR3 DNA sequence: TGTGCCAGCAGTGAAAGGGTGAACACTGAAGCTTTCTTT.

At least ten counts were recorded for this clonotype. This chain joins TRBV12-3 or TRBV12-4 and TRBJ1-2; tentatively, D is TRBD1 (6 bases). The CDR3 sequence is 13 residues long. Deletions cut 4 bases from V and 2 bases from J, with 8 bases between. CDR3 residues: CASSSQGNYGYTF. In nucleotides, the CDR3 is TGTGCCAGCAGTTCGCAGGGGAACTATGGCTACACCTTC.

This clonotype was seen more than once but under ten times. The V call is TRBV19, the J call TRBJ2-3; D is uncertain. V dropped 1 base and J dropped 6 bases, with 8 bases sitting between them. Germline values: CDR1 LNHDA, CDR2 SQIVND (reference sequence). CDR3 length equals 13 residues. CDR3 region: CASSIARADTQYF. CDR3 DNA sequence: TGTGCCAGTAGTATAGCTCGAGCGGATACGCAGTATTTT.

This clonotype occurred a few times. This sequence joins TRBV13 and TRBJ1-6; TRBD1 matches at 9 bases. Germline CDR1 PRHDT, CDR2 FYEKMQ (reference sequence). The CDR3 runs 16 residues. The V gene end was trimmed by 5 bases and the J gene end by 6 bases; junction bases not matched to a gene: 8. The CDR3 loop reads CASSLQAGQGNSPLHF. The CDR3 DNA follows: TGTGCCAGCAGCCTCCAGGCGGGACAGGGTAATTCACCCCTCCACTTT.

This clonotype was counted only a few times. The V and J genes are TRBV7-8 and TRBJ2-3; D ambiguous. The CDR3 has 18 amino acids. The V end lost 5 bases, the J end lost 3 bases, and 24 bases lay between the germline ends. CDR1 is SGHVS, CDR2 FQNEAQ, per germline. Written as DNA, the CDR3 is TGTGCCAGCAGCCCTGGTAGTGGCGTAACAAAACTGACAGATACGCAGTATTTT. Encoded protein: CASSPGSGVTKLTDTQYF. Using reference TRBV7-8 and TRBJ2-3 for the parts outside the CDR3, the full variable domain is GAGVSQSPRYKVAKRGQDVALRCDPISGHVSLFWYQQALGQGPEFLTYFQNEAQLDKSGLPSDRFFAERPEGSVSTLKIQRTQQEDSAVYLCASSPGSGVTKLTDTQYFGPGTRLTVL.

V gene TRBV28 combines with J gene TRBJ2-7; maybe TRBD1 (6 bases). The CDR3 runs to 15 residues. Trimming left V 6 bases short and J 3 bases short, with 18 bases between. CDR1 is MDHEN and CDR2 is SYDVKM in the germline V gene. The CDR3 nucleotides read TGTGCCAGCAGACTCCCTGGGGGCCCGTACTACGAGCAGTACTTC. Encoded protein: CASRLPGGPYYEQYF.

This clonotype has just a few counts. The V and J genes are TRBV29-1 and TRBJ1-2, with 9 bases aligning to TRBD1. V was clipped by 5 bases and J by 3 bases; unmatched bases: 4. The germline CDR1 and CDR2 sequences are SQVTM and ANQGSEA. The CDR3 loop spans 13 amino acids. The CDR3 region is CSVPDRGDYGYTF. The CDR3 DNA sequence: TGCAGCGTTCCGGACAGGGGTGACTATGGCTACACCTTC. The full variable domain, its missing parts supplied by reference TRBV29-1 and TRBJ1-2, is SAVISQKPSRDICQRGTSLTIQCQVDSQVTMMFWYRQQPGQSLTLIATANQGSEATYESGFVIDKFPISRPNLTFSTLTVSNMSPEDSSIYLCSVPDRGDYGYTFGSGTRLTVV.

This clonotype was detected many times. V and J are TRBV11-1 and TRBJ2-5; TRBD1 matches at 9 bases. Germline-derived CDR1 and CDR2 are SGHAT and FQDESV (reference sequence). V dropped 5 bases and J dropped 5; count of bases not matched to a gene: 9. The CDR3 sequence is 15 residues long. CDR3 in DNA: TGTGCCAGCAGCCCCGGACAGGGGTTATTGGAGACCCAGTACTTC. Encoded protein: CASSPGQGLLETQYF.

The CDR3 protein is CSTRGAQTQYF. The CDR3 DNA follows: TGCAGTACACGGGGCGCGCAGACCCAGTACTTC. V usage is TRBV20-1 and J usage is TRBJ2-5; D possibly uses TRBD1 or TRBD2 (5 bases each). The V gene's germline CDR1 is DFQATT and CDR2 SNEGSKA (reference sequence). V lost 8 bases to trimming and J lost 6 bases, with 13 bases between them. The CDR3 length is 11 residues.

This clonotype was found many times. This chain connects TRBV29-1 to TRBJ2-1; TRBD2 agrees at 8 bases. Per the germline V gene, CDR1 is SQVTM and CDR2 is ANQGSEA. CDR3 length: 14 residues. Unmatched junction bases numbered 8, after V lost 7 bases and J lost 3 bases. CDR3 loop: CSAGPSGGYNEQFF. CDR3 nucleotide sequence: TGCAGCGCCGGGCCAAGCGGGGGCTACAATGAGCAGTTCTTC.

The sample holds a few counts of this clonotype. The J gene is TRBJ2-1, the V gene TRBV7-2; the D gene is possibly TRBD2 (6 bases). V was cut by 1 base and J by 7 bases, with 17 bases left in between. CDR1 and CDR2 from the germline V gene are SGHTA and FQGNSA. The CDR3 is made up of 16 amino acids. The CDR3 nucleotides are TGTGCCAGCAGCTTAGAACGGGTGTCTCGGGGGAATGAGCAGTTCTTC. Protein: CASSLERVSRGNEQFF.

This clonotype was seen many times. The chain has TRBV6-1 and TRBJ1-3; D is unclear. The CDR3 consists of 14 residues. V lost 6 bases and J 0 bases, leaving 9 bases between the germline ends. CDR1 MNHNS and CDR2 SASEGT come from the germline V gene. The CDR3 nucleotides are TGTGCCAGCAGCTCGCTGAGCTCTGGAAACACCATATATTTT. Protein sequence: CASSSLSSGNTIYF.

This clonotype was seen many times. The chain employs TRBV6-1 and TRBJ2-1, with 9 bases that match TRBD1. The germline gives CDR1 MNHNS, CDR2 SASEGT. Losses at the gene ends were 6 bases for V and 8 bases for J; bases not matched to a gene: 11. This CDR3 spans 15 amino acids. The CDR3 spells CASSLPGQGVYEQFF. CDR3 coding DNA: TGTGCCAGCAGCCTCCCGGGACAGGGAGTCTATGAGCAGTTCTTC.